This passage covers 4 T cell receptor beta chains from one sample sequenced in a study of blood T cells in healthy people across ages. A second PCR of roughly 7 to 11 cycles used a sample-barcoded 5' primer and a J-beta primer mix. TCRdb reanalysed the 5' RACE reads using MiXCR and keeps one entry per CDR3 protein. The sample lists about 650,000 distinct CDR3 sequences; 52% were seen once. Sample: blood. These receptors were collected from an elderly woman in good health.

This clonotype was observed a few times. The chain joins TRBV20-1 to TRBJ2-2; TRBD2 agrees at 10 bases. V shed 8 bases and J 6 bases; nucleotides not matched to a gene: 9. Germline loops: CDR1 DFQATT, CDR2 SNEGSKA (reference sequence). This CDR3 is built from 14 residues. CDR3 sequence reads: CSFRTSGGAGELFF. The CDR3 DNA reads TGCAGTTTCCGGACTAGCGGAGGGGCCGGGGAGCTGTTTTTT.

The V call is TRBV7-9, the J call TRBJ2-3; 13 bases line up with TRBD2. CDR1 SEHNR and CDR2 FQNEAQ come from the germline V gene (reference sequence). Germline trimming cut 5 bases from V and 2 bases from J; bases unmatched to any gene: 10. This CDR3 is built from 18 residues. CDR3: CASSPYIGLAGVTDTQYF. Here the CDR3 DNA reads TGTGCCAGCAGCCCCTATATCGGACTAGCGGGAGTCACAGATACGCAGTATTTT.

This chain uses TRBV29-1 with TRBJ2-1; 12 bases map to TRBD1. The CDR3 is made up of 14 amino acids. V gave up 6 bases and J gave up 5 bases; unmatched junction bases: 5. Germline loops: CDR1 SQVTM, CDR2 ANQGSEA. The CDR3 sequence: CSVGQGARDNEQFF. CDR3 sequence (DNA): TGCAGCGTGGGACAGGGGGCCCGCGACAATGAGCAGTTCTTC.

V usage is TRBV10-3 and J usage is TRBJ1-6; maybe TRBD1 (5 bases). The V end was cut by 5 bases, the J end by 5 bases, with 10 bases between. The CDR3 contains 14 residues. Germline CDR1 reads ENHRY; CDR2 reads SYGVKD. DNA of the CDR3: TGTGCCATCAGTACGACAGAAGATAATTCACCCCTCCACTTT. As protein: CAISTTEDNSPLHF.